The rows below give T cell receptor beta chains drawn from one sample of a study of T-cell memory formation after mild COVID-19. TCRdb reprocessed the 5' RACE reads with MiXCR, giving one entry per CDR3 protein. Counted here are about 560,000 distinct CDR3 sequences, 17% occurring once; the ten biggest clones make up approximately 8.1%. Sequencing used PBMCs or a T cell subset sorted from them (not recorded which). These receptors came from an adult woman who had mild COVID-19 (a few samples of this study predate the infection). Cell type and time point are not known. The CDR3 runs from the conserved cysteine through the conserved F or W. A D gene is named only where the DNA matches it firmly. Expanded clones get a size class; other rows say once, few or many, or leave the size out.

v_call: TRBV5-1
d_call: -
j_call: TRBJ2-1
clone_size: few
cdr3_aa: CASSLAGAAYNEQFF
cdr3_nt: TGCGCCAGCAGCTTGGCGGGGGCGGCGTACAATGAGCAGTTCTTC

v_call: TRBV27
d_call: -
j_call: TRBJ2-7
clone_size: few
cdr3_aa: CASRNPGLTTYEQYF
cdr3_nt: TGTGCCAGCAGAAACCCGGGACTGACGACCTACGAGCAGTACTTC

v_call: TRBV5-1
d_call: -
j_call: TRBJ1-2
clone_size: -
cdr3_aa: CASSPGDGYTF
cdr3_nt: TGCGCCAGCAGCCCGGGGGATGGCTACACCTTC

v_call: TRBV7-9
d_call: TRBD1
j_call: TRBJ2-3
clone_size: -
cdr3_aa: CASSPRQGYTDTQYF
cdr3_nt: TGTGCCAGCAGCCCCCGACAGGGGTACACAGATACGCAGTATTTT

v_call: TRBV15
d_call: -
j_call: TRBJ2-7
clone_size: many
cdr3_aa: CATSRVHTLGVYEQYF
cdr3_nt: TGTGCCACCAGCAGAGTCCACACCCTAGGGGTCTACGAGCAGTACTTC

v_call: TRBV7-9
d_call: TRBD2
j_call: TRBJ2-1
clone_size: few
cdr3_aa: CASSPGWREGYNEQFF
cdr3_nt: TGTGCCAGCAGCCCCGGATGGCGGGAGGGGTACAATGAGCAGTTCTTC

v_call: TRBV5-1
d_call: TRBD1
j_call: TRBJ2-7
clone_size: few
cdr3_aa: CASSLVGGQGANEQYF
cdr3_nt: TGCGCCAGCAGCTTGGTTGGGGGACAGGGGGCCAACGAGCAGTACTTC

v_call: TRBV6-4
d_call: -
j_call: TRBJ2-1
clone_size: -
cdr3_aa: CASSDGAQPYNEQFF
cdr3_nt: TGTGCCAGCAGTGACGGAGCTCAGCCTTACAATGAGCAGTTCTTC

v_call: TRBV14
d_call: TRBD1
j_call: TRBJ2-5
clone_size: few
cdr3_aa: CASSQGDRPLRETQYF
cdr3_nt: TGTGCCAGCAGCCAAGGGGACAGGCCGCTTAGGGAGACCCAGTACTTC

v_call: TRBV24-1
d_call: TRBD1
j_call: TRBJ1-1
clone_size: -
cdr3_aa: CATSDSGQGATEAFF
cdr3_nt: TGTGCCACCAGTGACTCCGGACAGGGGGCCACTGAAGCTTTCTTT

v_call: TRBV7-9
d_call: -
j_call: TRBJ2-3
clone_size: -
cdr3_aa: CASSFGWRGLVNTQYF
cdr3_nt: TGTGCCAGCAGCTTCGGGTGGCGGGGGCTGGTGAATACGCAGTATTTT

v_call: TRBV11-3
d_call: TRBD1
j_call: TRBJ1-1
clone_size: -
cdr3_aa: CASSVHRGNTEAFF
cdr3_nt: TGTGCCAGCAGCGTACACAGGGGGAATACTGAAGCTTTCTTT

v_call: TRBV5-1
d_call: -
j_call: TRBJ2-7
clone_size: -
cdr3_aa: CASSASVHSSYEQYF
cdr3_nt: TGCGCCAGCAGCGCCTCAGTTCACAGCTCCTACGAGCAGTACTTC

v_call: TRBV5-1
d_call: TRBD1
j_call: TRBJ2-3
clone_size: -
cdr3_aa: CASSPFTLGGAGDTQYF
cdr3_nt: TGCGCCAGCAGCCCATTTACCTTAGGGGGCGCGGGAGATACGCAGTATTTT

v_call: TRBV27
d_call: -
j_call: TRBJ1-1
clone_size: -
cdr3_aa: CASSLSQKTLDTEAFF
cdr3_nt: TGTGCCAGCAGTTTATCTCAGAAAACTCTGGACACTGAAGCTTTCTTT

v_call: TRBV10-3
d_call: -
j_call: TRBJ1-1
clone_size: -
cdr3_aa: CAISGGPQGNTEAFF
cdr3_nt: TGTGCCATCAGTGGTGGTCCACAGGGGAACACTGAAGCTTTCTTT

v_call: TRBV12-3/TRBV12-4
d_call: -
j_call: TRBJ1-3
clone_size: -
cdr3_aa: CASTTDGAGNTIYF
cdr3_nt: TGTGCCAGCACCACAGACGGTGCTGGAAACACCATATATTTT

v_call: TRBV3-1
d_call: -
j_call: TRBJ1-3
clone_size: few
cdr3_aa: CASSQTADSGNTIYF
cdr3_nt: TGTGCCAGCAGCCAAACAGCCGACTCTGGAAACACCATATATTTT

v_call: TRBV20-1
d_call: -
j_call: TRBJ2-3
clone_size: few
cdr3_aa: CSARAPGLSITQYF
cdr3_nt: TGCAGTGCTAGAGCACCGGGGCTCTCCATTACGCAGTATTTT

v_call: TRBV5-1
d_call: TRBD1
j_call: TRBJ1-2
clone_size: -
cdr3_aa: CASSETGSYGYTF
cdr3_nt: TGCGCCAGCAGCGAGACAGGGAGCTATGGCTACACCTTC

v_call: TRBV3-1
d_call: -
j_call: TRBJ2-5
clone_size: many
cdr3_aa: CASSQETQYF
cdr3_nt: TGTGCCAGCAGCCAAGAGACCCAGTACTTC

v_call: TRBV7-9
d_call: TRBD1
j_call: TRBJ1-2
clone_size: many
cdr3_aa: CASSKKGTGGNYGYTF
cdr3_nt: TGTGCCAGCAGCAAAAAAGGGACAGGGGGGAACTATGGCTACACCTTC

v_call: TRBV7-9
d_call: -
j_call: TRBJ1-2
clone_size: few
cdr3_aa: CASSFLRDGYTF
cdr3_nt: TGTGCCAGCAGCTTCTTAAGGGATGGCTACACCTTC

v_call: TRBV29-1
d_call: TRBD1
j_call: TRBJ1-2
clone_size: few
cdr3_aa: CSVEARTGYGYTF
cdr3_nt: TGCAGCGTTGAAGCGCGGACAGGCTATGGCTACACCTTC

v_call: TRBV5-6
d_call: -
j_call: TRBJ2-6
clone_size: -
cdr3_aa: CASSLKGPGANVLTF
cdr3_nt: TGTGCCAGCAGCTTGAAGGGCCCTGGGGCCAACGTCCTGACTTTC

v_call: TRBV7-2
d_call: -
j_call: TRBJ2-2
clone_size: -
cdr3_aa: CASSPRGGKNTGELFF
cdr3_nt: TGTGCCAGCAGCCCCCGTGGGGGGAAGAACACCGGGGAGCTGTTTTTT

v_call: TRBV10-3
d_call: TRBD2
j_call: TRBJ2-7
clone_size: -
cdr3_aa: CATGLASRNEQYF
cdr3_nt: TGTGCCACCGGACTAGCGTCGAGAAACGAGCAGTACTTC

v_call: TRBV27
d_call: -
j_call: TRBJ2-7
clone_size: -
cdr3_aa: CASSLSSRGEQYF
cdr3_nt: TGTGCCAGCAGTTTATCCTCAAGGGGCGAGCAGTACTTC

v_call: TRBV20-1
d_call: -
j_call: TRBJ2-3
clone_size: many
cdr3_aa: CSARDGTDTQYF
cdr3_nt: TGCAGTGCTCGGGACGGCACAGATACGCAGTATTTT

v_call: TRBV29-1
d_call: -
j_call: TRBJ2-3
clone_size: many
cdr3_aa: CSALLQDTQYF
cdr3_nt: TGCAGCGCCCTTCTGCAAGATACGCAGTATTTT

v_call: TRBV20-1
d_call: -
j_call: TRBJ2-1
clone_size: few
cdr3_aa: CSARDLGQEQFF
cdr3_nt: TGCAGTGCTAGAGACTTGGGACAAGAGCAGTTCTTC

v_call: TRBV6-5
d_call: -
j_call: TRBJ1-1
clone_size: few
cdr3_aa: CASRDSSDTEAFF
cdr3_nt: TGTGCCAGCAGGGACAGTTCGGACACTGAAGCTTTCTTT

v_call: TRBV28
d_call: TRBD1
j_call: TRBJ1-1
clone_size: -
cdr3_aa: CASSSTGGRNVKAYTEAFF
cdr3_nt: TGTGCCAGCAGTTCCACAGGGGGCCGGAACGTGAAAGCGTACACTGAAGCTTTCTTT

v_call: TRBV4-3
d_call: TRBD1
j_call: TRBJ2-7
clone_size: -
cdr3_aa: CASSQDSGTGVDYEQYF
cdr3_nt: TGCGCCAGCAGCCAAGATTCCGGGACAGGGGTAGATTACGAGCAGTACTTC

v_call: TRBV29-1
d_call: TRBD1
j_call: TRBJ2-7
clone_size: -
cdr3_aa: CSVTTGGSEQYF
cdr3_nt: TGCAGCGTCACTACAGGGGGCTCCGAGCAGTACTTC

v_call: TRBV9
d_call: -
j_call: TRBJ2-1
clone_size: -
cdr3_aa: CASSVDERVYEQFF
cdr3_nt: TGTGCCAGCAGCGTAGATGAGCGGGTCTATGAGCAGTTCTTC

v_call: TRBV5-4
d_call: TRBD1
j_call: TRBJ2-5
clone_size: -
cdr3_aa: CASSWEQGAGETQYF
cdr3_nt: TGTGCCAGCAGCTGGGAACAGGGGGCGGGAGAGACCCAGTACTTC

v_call: TRBV2
d_call: -
j_call: TRBJ1-2
clone_size: -
cdr3_aa: CASSEWPPVDGYTF
cdr3_nt: TGTGCCAGCAGTGAGTGGCCTCCGGTCGATGGCTACACCTTC

v_call: TRBV27
d_call: TRBD1
j_call: TRBJ1-5
clone_size: few
cdr3_aa: CASSGGQGGSQPQHF
cdr3_nt: TGTGCCAGCAGTGGGGGACAGGGAGGGAGTCAGCCCCAGCATTTT

v_call: TRBV5-1
d_call: TRBD1
j_call: TRBJ2-7
clone_size: -
cdr3_aa: CASSPWGQFTEQYF
cdr3_nt: TGCGCCAGCAGCCCGTGGGGACAGTTTACCGAGCAGTACTTC

v_call: TRBV7-9
d_call: -
j_call: TRBJ2-1
clone_size: few
cdr3_aa: CASSPGDADNEQFF
cdr3_nt: TGTGCCAGCAGCCCCGGGGACGCCGACAATGAGCAGTTCTTC

v_call: TRBV7-2
d_call: TRBD1
j_call: TRBJ2-7
clone_size: -
cdr3_aa: CASSLGTGGRGQYF
cdr3_nt: TGTGCCAGCAGCTTAGGGACAGGGGGAAGGGGGCAGTACTTC

v_call: TRBV20-1
d_call: TRBD1
j_call: TRBJ1-3
clone_size: few
cdr3_aa: CSAKTDRGKAGNTIYF
cdr3_nt: TGCAGTGCAAAAACCGACAGGGGGAAAGCTGGAAACACCATATATTTT

v_call: TRBV24-1
d_call: -
j_call: TRBJ2-5
clone_size: -
cdr3_aa: CATSDGRHSYQETQYF
cdr3_nt: TGTGCCACCAGTGATGGGCGACATTCGTACCAAGAGACCCAGTACTTC

v_call: TRBV24-1
d_call: TRBD1
j_call: TRBJ2-1
clone_size: -
cdr3_aa: CATSPRDRRRGNEQFF
cdr3_nt: TGTGCCACCAGCCCGAGGGACAGACGACGTGGAAATGAGCAGTTCTTC

v_call: TRBV7-8
d_call: -
j_call: TRBJ1-5
clone_size: -
cdr3_aa: CASSLVWGEYDQPQHF
cdr3_nt: TGTGCCAGCAGCTTAGTATGGGGAGAGTACGATCAGCCCCAGCATTTT

v_call: TRBV5-1
d_call: -
j_call: TRBJ1-1
clone_size: -
cdr3_aa: CASSLRQGRGTEAFF
cdr3_nt: TGCGCCAGCAGCTTGCGGCAGGGGAGAGGCACTGAAGCTTTCTTT

v_call: TRBV5-6
d_call: -
j_call: TRBJ2-3
clone_size: few
cdr3_aa: CASSFDSAGVGTQYF
cdr3_nt: TGTGCCAGCAGCTTTGATTCGGCAGGGGTTGGTACGCAGTATTTT

v_call: TRBV29-1
d_call: TRBD2
j_call: TRBJ2-7
clone_size: few
cdr3_aa: CSVAATSGFREQYF
cdr3_nt: TGCAGCGTTGCTGCGACTAGCGGGTTCCGCGAGCAGTACTTC

v_call: TRBV29-1
d_call: TRBD1
j_call: TRBJ1-2
clone_size: -
cdr3_aa: CSVAQRWTGPNYGYTF
cdr3_nt: TGCAGCGTTGCGCAACGGTGGACAGGACCCAACTATGGCTACACCTTC

v_call: TRBV23-1
d_call: TRBD2
j_call: TRBJ2-3
clone_size: few
cdr3_aa: CASSHGLAGRSAYF
cdr3_nt: TGCGCCAGCAGTCATGGGCTAGCGGGGCGCTCAGCGTATTTT